This T cell receptor (beta chain) originates from a study of blood T cell repertoires in COVID-19. This table comes from immunoSEQ multiplex PCR, and its TCRdb copy is limited to in-frame clones, with some not included. Here the sample spans 310,000 or so clones, over 75% being singletons. Germline V gene data show CDR1 as GTSNPN and CDR2 as SVGIG (reference sequence). V was trimmed by 2 bases and J by 7 bases, leaving 9 bases between them. CDR3 length: 13 amino acids. This chain links TRBV30 with TRBJ1-6, with D possibly TRBD1 on 5 matching bases. Sequenced input: PBMCs or T cells enriched from blood (not recorded which). The origin of this receptor is a young woman who had recovered from COVID-19. The CDR3 DNA reads TGTGCCTGGAGTTCTGGGGGGAATTCACCCCTCCACTTT. Protein product: CAWSSGGNSPLHF.